The rows below give T cell receptor beta chains drawn from one sample of a study of cytomegalovirus exposure and HLA in healthy donors. This table comes from immunoSEQ multiplex PCR, and its TCRdb copy is limited to in-frame clones, with some not included. The sample yields about 280,000 clones, around 87% seen once. Specimen: PBMCs. The receptors were gathered from a woman between 18 and 29 years old in good health and CMV-seronegative. Each CDR3 is given with its conserved first and last residue. Fields, in order: V gene, D gene, J gene, clone size, CDR3 DNA, CDR3 protein. A D gene is named only where the DNA matches it firmly. Size is stated for part of the rows, as once, few or many counts, or as a class when the clone is expanded.

TRBV29-1	.	TRBJ2-7	.	TGCAGCGTTGAAGATGGTGGGAGTGGCCGCGAGCAGTACTTC	CSVEDGGSGREQYF
TRBV6-1	.	TRBJ1-1	.	TGTGCCAGCAGTGCCCTCGCAGATGGGAACACTGAAGCTTTCTTT	CASSALADGNTEAFF
TRBV7-6	.	TRBJ2-1	.	TGTGCCAGCAGCTTAGAAGCTGCACTAGAAGGTTACAATGAGCAGTTCTTC	CASSLEAALEGYNEQFF
TRBV28	.	TRBJ1-2	.	TGTGCCAGCAGTTACAGGGTAGGGTCTAACTATGGCTACACCTTC	CASSYRVGSNYGYTF
TRBV6-6	.	TRBJ1-5	few	TGTGCCAGCAGCTCCGGCCCGGAGGCCCAGCATTTT	CASSSGPEAQHF
TRBV6-1	TRBD1	TRBJ2-7	.	TGTGCCAGCAGTACACAGGGGACCGGGTACGAGCAGTACTTC	CASSTQGTGYEQYF
TRBV25-1	TRBD1	TRBJ1-1	.	TGTGCCAGCAGTGGAACCCGACAGGGACGCTTGAACACTGAAGCTTTCTTT	CASSGTRQGRLNTEAFF
TRBV4-1	.	TRBJ1-3	once	TGCGCCAGCAGCCAGATGGGGGGTCGGTCTGGAAACACCATATATTTT	CASSQMGGRSGNTIYF
TRBV19	.	TRBJ1-5	.	TGTGCCAGTAGTATAGAACGAGGACAGAGTAACACCGCTAATCAGCCCCAGCATTTT	CASSIERGQSNTANQPQHF
TRBV27	.	TRBJ1-5	.	TGTGCCAGCAGCCGGGACTTTTCTCAGCCCCAGCATTTT	CASSRDFSQPQHF
TRBV6-4	TRBD1	TRBJ1-2	.	TGTGCCACAACTCCGGGACAGAGGTTGGACTATGGCTACACCTTC	CATTPGQRLDYGYTF
TRBV25-1	.	TRBJ2-3	once	TGTGCCAGCAGCCGAACACAGGGATGGGGCACAGATACGCAGTATTTT	CASSRTQGWGTDTQYF
TRBV27	.	TRBJ2-1	.	TGTGCCAGCAGCCTTAGCGCTTACAATGAGCAGTTCTTC	CASSLSAYNEQFF
TRBV6-1	.	TRBJ2-3	.	TGTGCCAGCACCCCCCTCCGGGATACGCAGTATTTT	CASTPLRDTQYF
TRBV6-6	TRBD1	TRBJ2-7	.	TGTGCCAGCAGTTACTCGGGACAGGGGCCCTACGAGCAGTACTTC	CASSYSGQGPYEQYF
TRBV4-1	TRBD1	TRBJ1-5	.	TGCGCCAGCAGCTCACGACAGGGGGACAATCAGCCCCAGCATTTT	CASSSRQGDNQPQHF
TRBV7-8	.	TRBJ2-6	.	TGTGCCAGCAGCTCTTACCGGCTGACGGGCTCTGGGGCCAACGTCCTGACTTTC	CASSSYRLTGSGANVLTF
TRBV9	.	TRBJ2-3	once	TGTGCCAGCAGCCCGGACGGACACTGGGGGCAGTATTTT	CASSPDGHWGQYF
TRBV7-8	TRBD2	TRBJ2-7	.	TGTGCCAGCAGCCTCCAAGCGGGAACCCTCTCCTACGAGCAGTACTTC	CASSLQAGTLSYEQYF
TRBV27	TRBD1	TRBJ1-4	.	TGTGCCAGCAGTTTAGGATGGCAGGGGGCACGGGCTAATGAAAAACTGTTTTTT	CASSLGWQGARANEKLFF
TRBV27	TRBD2	TRBJ2-1	.	TGTGCCAGCAGACCGACTAGCGGGAGACCCGTCGAGCAGTTCTTC	CASRPTSGRPVEQFF
TRBV6-6	TRBD1	TRBJ1-1	.	TGTGCCAGCAGTCCAGGGACAGGGAACACTGAAGCTTTCTTT	CASSPGTGNTEAFF
TRBV30	TRBD1	TRBJ1-2	few	TGTGCCTGGGCCGGGACAGGGAATGGCTACACCTTC	CAWAGTGNGYTF
TRBV10-3	.	TRBJ2-3	.	TGTGCCATCAGTGTGCGGTCTAGCACAGATACGCAGTATTTT	CAISVRSSTDTQYF
TRBV28	.	TRBJ1-5	.	TGTGCCAGCAGTTTACAGGGATCTCAGCCCCAGCATTTT	CASSLQGSQPQHF
TRBV5-1	TRBD2	TRBJ2-7	few	TGCGCCAGCAGCTTACCGGGACTAGCAGGCTCCGAGCAGTACTTC	CASSLPGLAGSEQYF
TRBV28	.	TRBJ1-2	.	TGTGCCAGCAGTTTGATGAGTACAGTCTCTTTCGGTGGCTACACCTTC	CASSLMSTVSFGGYTF
TRBV6-6	TRBD2	TRBJ2-3	.	TGTGCCAGCAGTTGGACTAGCGGGAGGGTTTGGGGTACGCAGTATTTT	CASSWTSGRVWGTQYF
TRBV7-3	TRBD2	TRBJ2-1	once	TGTGCCAGCAGCCCCCAAAAATATGGGACTAGCGGGAGCGGGTACAATGAGCAGTTCTTC	CASSPQKYGTSGSGYNEQFF
TRBV6-1	.	TRBJ2-2	once	TGTGCCAGCAGTGCGAGTCTTGCGAACACCGGGGAGCTGTTTTTT	CASSASLANTGELFF
TRBV6-5	.	TRBJ1-3	.	TGTGCCAGCAGGATGGACGGGAGCTCTGGAAACACCATATATTTT	CASRMDGSSGNTIYF
TRBV9	.	TRBJ2-3	.	TGTGCCAGCAGCGTAGTCGGAGCCAGCACAGATACGCAGTATTTT	CASSVVGASTDTQYF
TRBV6-1	.	TRBJ2-5	.	TGTGCCAGCAATCGGGAGACCCAGTACTTC	CASNRETQYF
TRBV18	TRBD2	TRBJ2-3	.	TGTGCCAGCTCACCCGGACTAGCCGGGGGCACAGATACGCAGTATTTT	CASSPGLAGGTDTQYF
TRBV27	.	TRBJ2-1	once	TGTGCCAGCAGTTTACTCATGGGGCCCCGACGGCATGAGCAGTTCTTC	CASSLLMGPRRHEQFF
TRBV28	TRBD1	TRBJ2-5	.	TGTGCCACAGGTCCGGGACAGGGGGCTCGGGAGACCCAGTACTTC	CATGPGQGARETQYF
TRBV5-6	TRBD2	TRBJ2-5	.	TGTGCCAGCAGCCCACTAGCGGGGGTTCAAGAGACCCAGTACTTC	CASSPLAGVQETQYF
TRBV28	.	TRBJ2-3	.	TGTGCCAGCAGGTTTGAACTTACGCAGTATTTT	CASRFELTQYF
TRBV4-1	.	TRBJ2-7	.	TGCGCCAGCAGCCAAGATCAGAAGAGGGCCTCCTACGAGCAGTACTTC	CASSQDQKRASYEQYF
TRBV12-5	TRBD1	TRBJ2-7	.	TGTGCTAGTGGTTTGTCACGGGACAGAGACTACGAGCAGTACTTC	CASGLSRDRDYEQYF
TRBV14	TRBD1	TRBJ2-7	.	TGTGCCAGCAGCCCTGGGACAGGGCGAGCCTACGAGCAGTACTTC	CASSPGTGRAYEQYF
TRBV6-1	TRBD1	TRBJ2-7	once	TGTGCCAGCAGGGCCGCAGGGGGTTGGATCCACGAGCAGTACTTC	CASRAAGGWIHEQYF
TRBV10-2	TRBD1	TRBJ1-1	few	TGCGCCAGCAGTGCCGGACAGGGGAGCTCTGAAGCTTTCTTT	CASSAGQGSSEAFF
TRBV7-6	.	TRBJ2-1	.	TGTGCCAGCAGCTCCCCTGGGGGAATCAGGGGCGATGAGCAGTTCTTC	CASSSPGGIRGDEQFF
TRBV28	TRBD2	TRBJ2-7	.	TGTGCCAGCAGTTTGTTAGCGGGCAGCTCCTACGAGCAGTACTTC	CASSLLAGSSYEQYF
TRBV5-4	TRBD1	TRBJ2-7	.	TGTGCCAGCAGCCTCATCCCGACAGGGACGGGCGAGCAGTACTTC	CASSLIPTGTGEQYF
TRBV6-5	TRBD2	TRBJ2-1	.	TGTGCCAGCATTCAACTAGCGGGAGCGTCCAATGAGCAGTTCTTC	CASIQLAGASNEQFF
TRBV27	.	TRBJ2-4	.	TGTGCCAGCAGTTCTCCCCCTAAAAACATTCAGTACTTC	CASSSPPKNIQYF
TRBV9	.	TRBJ1-6	once	TGTGCCAGCAGCGGAGACACGGCCCTCCACTTT	CASSGDTALHF
TRBV6-1	.	TRBJ2-3	.	TGTGCCAGCAGTGTCGGAGGTGACCCACGGAAAGATACGCAGTATTTT	CASSVGGDPRKDTQYF
TRBV27	TRBD2	TRBJ2-1	.	TGTGCCAGCAGTTTTATAGCGGGACAGCAGTTCTTC	CASSFIAGQQFF
TRBV19	TRBD1	TRBJ1-2	.	TGTGCCAGTAGTAGATGGGACAGCGATGGCTACACCTTC	CASSRWDSDGYTF
TRBV28	TRBD2	TRBJ2-3	.	TGTGCCAGCAGTTTATGGTTTAGTGTCAGCGGGAGCGAGGCTAGCACAGATACGCAGTATTTT	CASSLWFSVSGSEASTDTQYF
TRBV6-5	TRBD1	TRBJ1-5	.	TGTGCCAGCAGTTACTCATACAGGGGAAATCAGCCCCAGCATTTT	CASSYSYRGNQPQHF
TRBV15	.	TRBJ1-4	once	TGTGCCACCAGCGACAGGACCGCAACTAATGAAAAACTGTTTTTT	CATSDRTATNEKLFF
TRBV28	TRBD1	TRBJ2-7	.	TGTGCCAGCAGTTTAAGGCAGGGGGACGAGCAGTACTTC	CASSLRQGDEQYF
TRBV15	.	TRBJ1-1	.	TGTGCCACCAGCAGAGGGGGGCCCCGGATGAACACTGAAGCTTTCTTT	CATSRGGPRMNTEAFF
TRBV4-1	TRBD2	TRBJ2-7	.	TGCGCCAGCAGCCACATAGCGGGAGAGTACGAGCAGTACTTC	CASSHIAGEYEQYF
TRBV5-1	TRBD1	TRBJ2-7	few	TGCGCCAGCAGCTTGGTGCGGACAGGGTCCTACGAGCAGTACTTC	CASSLVRTGSYEQYF
TRBV25-1	.	TRBJ1-4	.	TGTGCCAGCAGTGACGATACAGGGTCTACTAATGAAAAACTGTTTTTT	CASSDDTGSTNEKLFF